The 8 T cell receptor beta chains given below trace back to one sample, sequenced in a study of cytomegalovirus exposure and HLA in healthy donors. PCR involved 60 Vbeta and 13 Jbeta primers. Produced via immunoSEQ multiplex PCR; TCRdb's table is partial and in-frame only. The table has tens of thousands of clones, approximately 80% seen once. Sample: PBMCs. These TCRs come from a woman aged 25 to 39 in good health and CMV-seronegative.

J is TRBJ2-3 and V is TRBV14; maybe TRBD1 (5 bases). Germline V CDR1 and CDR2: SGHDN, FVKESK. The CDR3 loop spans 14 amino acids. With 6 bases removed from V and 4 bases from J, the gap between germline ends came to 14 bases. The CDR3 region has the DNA TGTGCCAGCAGGCTAGGGGTTATGGCAGATACGCAGTATTTT. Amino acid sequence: CASRLGVMADTQYF.

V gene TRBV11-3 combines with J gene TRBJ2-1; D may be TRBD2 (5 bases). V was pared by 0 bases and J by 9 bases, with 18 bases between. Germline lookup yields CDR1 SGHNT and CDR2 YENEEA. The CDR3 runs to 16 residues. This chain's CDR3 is CASSLDGREGLGEQFF. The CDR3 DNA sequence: TGTGCCAGCAGCTTAGATGGCCGGGAAGGGTTGGGTGAGCAGTTCTTC.

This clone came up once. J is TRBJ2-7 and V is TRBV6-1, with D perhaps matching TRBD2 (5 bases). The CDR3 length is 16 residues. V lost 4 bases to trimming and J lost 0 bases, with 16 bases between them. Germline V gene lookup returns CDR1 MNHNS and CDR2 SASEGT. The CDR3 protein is CASSAEAQAFSYEQYF. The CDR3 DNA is TGTGCCAGCAGTGCGGAGGCTCAGGCTTTCTCCTACGAGCAGTACTTC.

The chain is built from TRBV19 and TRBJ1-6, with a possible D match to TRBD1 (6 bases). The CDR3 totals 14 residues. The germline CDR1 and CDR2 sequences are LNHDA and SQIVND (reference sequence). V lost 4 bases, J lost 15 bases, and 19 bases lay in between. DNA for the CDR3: TGTGCCAGTAGTACCCGAGGGGGACACCGTAACCTCCACTTT. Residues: CASSTRGGHRNLHF.

CDR3 region: CASRRGLGPTNEKLFF. CDR3 bases: TGTGCCAGCCGAAGGGGGTTGGGGCCAACTAATGAAAAACTGTTTTTT. J is TRBJ1-4 and V is TRBV7-9; D might be TRBD1 (6 bases). V lost 8 bases to trimming and J lost 0 bases, with 16 bases between them. CDR3 length: 16 amino acids. Germline V CDR1 and CDR2: SEHNR, FQNEAQ (reference sequence).

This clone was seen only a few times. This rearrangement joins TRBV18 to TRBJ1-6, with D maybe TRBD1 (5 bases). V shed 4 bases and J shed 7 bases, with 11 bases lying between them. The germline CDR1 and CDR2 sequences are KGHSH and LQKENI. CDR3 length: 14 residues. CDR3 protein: CASSHDSKNSPLHF. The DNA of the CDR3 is TGTGCCAGCTCACACGACAGCAAGAATTCACCCCTCCACTTT.

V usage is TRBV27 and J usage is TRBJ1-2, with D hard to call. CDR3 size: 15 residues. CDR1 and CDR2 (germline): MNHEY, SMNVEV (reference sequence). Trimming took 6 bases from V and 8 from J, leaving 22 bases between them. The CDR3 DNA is TGTGCCAGCAGCCCCCGACCGAACCCCCGGGAGGGCTACACCTTC. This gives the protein CASSPRPNPREGYTF.

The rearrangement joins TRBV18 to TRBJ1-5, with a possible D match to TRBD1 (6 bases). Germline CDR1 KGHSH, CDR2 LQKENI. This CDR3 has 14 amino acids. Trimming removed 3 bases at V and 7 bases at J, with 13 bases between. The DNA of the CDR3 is TGTGCCAGCTCACCCACCGGGACACGGCAGCCCCAGCATTTT. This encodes CASSPTGTRQPQHF.